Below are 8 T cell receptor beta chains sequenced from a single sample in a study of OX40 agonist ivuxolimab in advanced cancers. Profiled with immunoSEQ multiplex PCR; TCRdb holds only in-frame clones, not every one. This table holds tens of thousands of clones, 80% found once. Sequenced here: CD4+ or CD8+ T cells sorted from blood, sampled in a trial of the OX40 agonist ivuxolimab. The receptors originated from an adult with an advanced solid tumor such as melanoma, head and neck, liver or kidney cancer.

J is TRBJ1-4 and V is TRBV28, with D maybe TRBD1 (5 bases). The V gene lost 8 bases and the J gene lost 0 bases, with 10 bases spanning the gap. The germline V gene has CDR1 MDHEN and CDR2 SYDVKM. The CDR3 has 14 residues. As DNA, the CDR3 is TGTGCCAGCGGCCCAGGGTCAACTAATGAAAAACTGTTTTTT. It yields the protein CASGPGSTNEKLFF.

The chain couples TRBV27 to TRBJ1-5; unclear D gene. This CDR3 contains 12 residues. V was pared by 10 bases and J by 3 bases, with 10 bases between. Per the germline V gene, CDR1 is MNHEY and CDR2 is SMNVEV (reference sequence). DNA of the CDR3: TGTGCCACCGGGGAGTTCAATCAGCCCCAGCATTTT. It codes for CATGEFNQPQHF.

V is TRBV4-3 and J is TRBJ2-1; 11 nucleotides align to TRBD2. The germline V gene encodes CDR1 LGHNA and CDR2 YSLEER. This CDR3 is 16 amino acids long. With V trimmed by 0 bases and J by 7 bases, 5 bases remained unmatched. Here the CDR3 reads CASSQEVAGGPNEQFF. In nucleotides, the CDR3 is TGCGCCAGCAGCCAAGAGGTAGCGGGAGGGCCTAATGAGCAGTTCTTC.

The CDR3 reads CAIGTGGETQYF. The CDR3 DNA follows: TGTGCCATTGGGACAGGGGGCGAGACCCAGTACTTC. The V gene is TRBV10-3, the J gene TRBJ2-5; 12 bases are shared with TRBD1. Germline V gene lookup returns CDR1 ENHRY and CDR2 SYGVKD. CDR3 size: 12 residues. V lost 9 bases to trimming and J lost 5 bases; unmatched junction nucleotides: 1.

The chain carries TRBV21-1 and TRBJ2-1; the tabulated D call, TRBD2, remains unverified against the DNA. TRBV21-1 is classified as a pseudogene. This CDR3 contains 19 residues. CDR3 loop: CASSKEFEGTGEAYNEQFF. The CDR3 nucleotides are TGTGCCAGCAGCAAAGAGTTTGAGGGTACGGGGGAAGCCTACAATGAGCAGTTCTTC.

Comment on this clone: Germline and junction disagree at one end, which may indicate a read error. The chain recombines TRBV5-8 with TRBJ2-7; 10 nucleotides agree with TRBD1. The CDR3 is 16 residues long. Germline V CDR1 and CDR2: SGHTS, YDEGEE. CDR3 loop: CASSHSGTGESYEQYF. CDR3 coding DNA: TGCGCCAGCAGCCACTCTGGGACAGGGGAATCCTACGAGCAGTACTTC. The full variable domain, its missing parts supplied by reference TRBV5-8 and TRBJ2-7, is EAGVTQSPTHLIKTRGQQATLRCSPISGHTSVYWYQQALGLGLQFLLWYDEGEERNRGNFPPRFSGRQFPNYSSELNVNALELEDSALYLCASSHSGTGESYEQYFGPGTRLTVT.

This chain's CDR3 is CASSEGGRIQYF. CDR3 DNA: TGTGCCAGCAGTGAAGGTGGGCGCATTCAGTACTTC. The rearrangement links TRBV2 to TRBJ2-4; no firm D call. The CDR3 consists of 12 residues. Trimming cost V 1 base and J 9 bases, with 7 bases left between them. Germline V gene lookup returns CDR1 SNHLY and CDR2 FYNNEI.

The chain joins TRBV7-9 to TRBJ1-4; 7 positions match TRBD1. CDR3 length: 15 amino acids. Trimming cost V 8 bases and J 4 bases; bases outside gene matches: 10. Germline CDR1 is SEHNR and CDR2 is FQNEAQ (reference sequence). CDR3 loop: CASRSSGQINEKLFF. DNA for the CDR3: TGTGCCAGCCGATCATCGGGACAGATTAATGAAAAACTGTTTTTT.